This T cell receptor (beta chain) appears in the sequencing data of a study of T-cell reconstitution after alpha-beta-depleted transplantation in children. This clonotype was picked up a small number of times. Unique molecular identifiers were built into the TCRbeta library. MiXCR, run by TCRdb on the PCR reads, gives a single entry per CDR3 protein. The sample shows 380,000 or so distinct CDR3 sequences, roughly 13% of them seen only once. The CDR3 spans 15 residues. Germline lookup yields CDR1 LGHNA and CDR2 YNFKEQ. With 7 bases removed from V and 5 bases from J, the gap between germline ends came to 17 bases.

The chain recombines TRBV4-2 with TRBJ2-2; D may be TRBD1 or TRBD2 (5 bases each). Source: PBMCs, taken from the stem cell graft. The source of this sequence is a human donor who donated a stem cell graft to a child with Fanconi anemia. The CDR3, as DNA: TGTGCCAGCACCACCCTGTCGGGGCGGACCGGGGAGCTGTTTTTT. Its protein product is CASTTLSGRTGELFF.